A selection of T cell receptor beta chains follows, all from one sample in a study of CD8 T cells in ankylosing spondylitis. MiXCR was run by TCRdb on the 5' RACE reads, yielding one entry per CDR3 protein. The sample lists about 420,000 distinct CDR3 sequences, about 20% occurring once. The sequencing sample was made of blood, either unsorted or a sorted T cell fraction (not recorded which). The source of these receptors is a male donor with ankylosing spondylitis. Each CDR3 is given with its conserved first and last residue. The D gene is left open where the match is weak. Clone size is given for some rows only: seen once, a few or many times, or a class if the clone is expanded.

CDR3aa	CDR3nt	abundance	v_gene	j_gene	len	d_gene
CSARDGTGTSGANVLTF	TGCAGTGCTAGAGATGGGACAGGCACCTCTGGGGCCAACGTCCTGACTTTC	.	TRBV20-1	TRBJ2-6	17	TRBD1
CATSDPAGPSGANVLTF	TGTGCCACCAGTGATCCCGCGGGGCCCTCTGGGGCCAACGTCCTGACTTTC	.	TRBV24-1	TRBJ2-6	17	.
CASSTTSGTLRFYEQYF	TGTGCCAGCAGCACGACTAGCGGGACTCTTCGATTCTACGAGCAGTACTTC	few	TRBV7-9	TRBJ2-7	17	TRBD2
CASSPGLPLNIQYF	TGCGCCAGCAGCCCGGGACTCCCGTTGAACATTCAGTACTTC	.	TRBV5-1	TRBJ2-4	14	.
CASSFNRGQETQYF	TGCGCCAGCAGCTTTAACAGGGGTCAAGAGACCCAGTACTTC	few	TRBV5-1	TRBJ2-5	14	TRBD1
CASSLVRLGSTGELFF	TGTGCCAGCAGCTTAGTGCGGCTAGGATCCACCGGGGAGCTGTTTTTT	.	TRBV7-8	TRBJ2-2	16	.
CASSEAGSRTSGSYEQYF	TGTGCCAGCAGTGAAGCGGGATCTAGGACTAGCGGCTCCTACGAGCAGTACTTC	few	TRBV2	TRBJ2-7	18	TRBD2
CASRGTGGPNEQFF	TGCGCCAGCAGGGGTACGGGAGGGCCCAATGAGCAGTTCTTC	many	TRBV5-1	TRBJ2-1	14	TRBD2
CSASGTSGRNTQYF	TGCAGTGCTTCCGGGACTAGCGGGAGAAATACGCAGTATTTT	.	TRBV20-1	TRBJ2-3	14	TRBD2
CASSRTVAGAYEQYF	TGTGCCAGCAGTCGAACGGTCGCGGGAGCCTACGAGCAGTACTTC	.	TRBV28	TRBJ2-7	15	TRBD2
CAIRRGGRLVETQYF	TGTGCCATCAGGAGGGGGGGCCGGCTTGTGGAGACCCAGTACTTC	.	TRBV10-3	TRBJ2-5	15	.
CASSLRQGNEQYF	TGTGCCAGCAGTTTACGACAGGGAAACGAGCAGTACTTC	many	TRBV12-3/TRBV12-4	TRBJ2-7	13	TRBD1
CASSPFGGSNNEQFF	TGTGCCAGCTCACCCTTTGGCGGGAGTAACAATGAGCAGTTCTTC	few	TRBV11-3	TRBJ2-1	15	TRBD2